A single T cell receptor (beta chain) is shown here with its context. Its specificity is unknown. Blood, around 2.6 ml, was drawn per donor. The CDR3 is 16 amino acids. Germline-derived CDR1 and CDR2 are SGDLS and YYNGEE. This sample was taken from a study of monozygotic twins with inflammatory bowel disease. Study observations and caveats: Relative to healthy twins, IBD patients had fewer clonotypes in common with others, a gap that was especially apparent with disease activity.

For every TCR library, roughly 3,600 ng of total RNA was used. UMIs were attached via template switching, each with a 6-nucleotide sample barcode. Reanalyzing the 5' RACE reads, TCRdb keeps one entry per CDR3 protein, without DNA. The sample features about 300,000 distinct CDR3 sequences, with 5.6% in its top ten. The rearrangement links TRBV9 to TRBJ2-1; with no DNA, the TCRdb D assignment of TRBD2 cannot be verified. Sequencing input: blood. This TCR derives from a human donor with ulcerative colitis or Crohn's disease, or a healthy co-twin of an affected twin (not recorded which). The CDR3 sequence is CASSGPSGGAYNEQFF.